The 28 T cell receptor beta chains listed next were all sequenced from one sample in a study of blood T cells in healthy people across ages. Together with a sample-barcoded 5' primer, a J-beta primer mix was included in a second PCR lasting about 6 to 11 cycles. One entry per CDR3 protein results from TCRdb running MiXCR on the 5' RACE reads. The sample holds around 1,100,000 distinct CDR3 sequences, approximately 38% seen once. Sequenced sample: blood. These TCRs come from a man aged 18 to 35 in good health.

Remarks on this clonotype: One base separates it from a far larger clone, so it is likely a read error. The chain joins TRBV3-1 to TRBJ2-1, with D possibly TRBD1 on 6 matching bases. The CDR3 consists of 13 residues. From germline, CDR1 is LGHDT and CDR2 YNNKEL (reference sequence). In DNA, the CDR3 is TGTGCCAGCGGCCAAGACAGGTACAATGAGCAGTTCTTC. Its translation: CASGQDRYNEQFF.

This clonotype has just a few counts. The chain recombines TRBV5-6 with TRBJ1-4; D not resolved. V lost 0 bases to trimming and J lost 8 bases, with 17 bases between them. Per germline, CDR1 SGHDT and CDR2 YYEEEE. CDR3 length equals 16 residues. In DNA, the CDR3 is TGTGCCAGCAGCTTGGCCCTGTCGGGAGGAGGGGAAAAACTGTTTTTT. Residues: CASSLALSGGGEKLFF.

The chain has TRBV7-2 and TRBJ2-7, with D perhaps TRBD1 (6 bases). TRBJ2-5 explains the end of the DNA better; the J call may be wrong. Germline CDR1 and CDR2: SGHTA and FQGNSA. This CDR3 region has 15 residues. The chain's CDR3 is CASSLVGGGLKTQYF. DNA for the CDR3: TGTGCCAGCAGCTTAGTGGGTGGGGGCCTAAAGACCCAGTACTTC.

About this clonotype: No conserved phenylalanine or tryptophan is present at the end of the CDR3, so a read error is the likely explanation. The CDR3 DNA is TGTGCCGAATACTCGTCCCGGGACAGGGACCCAACCTACGAGCAGTACTTA. This gives the protein CAEYSSRDRDPTYEQYL. This chain joins TRBV7-4 and TRBJ2-5; 9 nucleotides match TRBD1. The J call is uncertain, as TRBJ2-7 better fits the DNA end. Per germline, CDR1 SGHVT and CDR2 SQSDAQ. The CDR3 sequence is 17 residues long.

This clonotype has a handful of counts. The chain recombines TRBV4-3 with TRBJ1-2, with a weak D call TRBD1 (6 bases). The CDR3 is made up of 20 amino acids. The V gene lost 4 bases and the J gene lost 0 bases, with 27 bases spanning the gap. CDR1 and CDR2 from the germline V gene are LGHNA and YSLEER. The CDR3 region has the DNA TGCGCCAGCAGCCTTCAGGGGTTCCCACTCGATAGGAAAACTAACTATGGCTACACCTTC. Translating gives CASSLQGFPLDRKTNYGYTF.

The CDR3 DNA reads as TGTGCCATCAGTGACGCTCCCCCGACTAGCGGGATCCCCTTGAGTGTGTTCTTC. This gives the protein CAISDAPPTSGIPLSVFF. The chain has TRBV10-3 and TRBJ2-1; 11 bases are shared with TRBD2. Germline CDR1 ENHRY, CDR2 SYGVKD. The CDR3 has 18 amino acids. Unmatched junction bases numbered 22, after V lost 3 bases and J lost 15 bases.

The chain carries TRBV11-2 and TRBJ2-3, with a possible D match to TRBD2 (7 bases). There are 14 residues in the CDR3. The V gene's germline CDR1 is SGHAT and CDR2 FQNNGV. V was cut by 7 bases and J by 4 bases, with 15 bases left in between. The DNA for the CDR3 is TGTGCCAGCACCCCCCCGGGGGGCGCAGATACGCAGTATTTT. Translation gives CASTPPGGADTQYF. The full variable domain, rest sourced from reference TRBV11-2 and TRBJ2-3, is EAGVAQSPRYKIIEKRQSVAFWCNPISGHATLYWYQQILGQGPKLLIQFQNNGVVDDSQLPKDRFSAERLKGVDSTLKIQPAKLEDSAVYLCASTPPGGADTQYFGPGTRLTVL.

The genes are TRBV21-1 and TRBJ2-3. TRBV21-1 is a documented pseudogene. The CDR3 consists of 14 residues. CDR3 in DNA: TGTGCCAGCAGCAAATTTAAGGGAACAGATACGCAGTATTTT. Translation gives CASSKFKGTDTQYF.

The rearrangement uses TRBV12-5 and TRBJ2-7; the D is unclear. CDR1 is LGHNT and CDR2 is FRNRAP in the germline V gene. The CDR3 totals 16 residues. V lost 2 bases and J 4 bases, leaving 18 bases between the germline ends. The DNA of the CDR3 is TGTGCTAGTGGTTTGTTCCGTGCTGAACGTACTTACGAGCAGTACTTC. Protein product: CASGLFRAERTYEQYF.

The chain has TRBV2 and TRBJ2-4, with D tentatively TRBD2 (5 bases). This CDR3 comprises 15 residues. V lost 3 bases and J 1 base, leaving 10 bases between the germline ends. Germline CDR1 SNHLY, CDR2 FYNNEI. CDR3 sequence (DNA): TGTGCCAGCAGTGACGGGGTGTTGGCCAAAAACATTCAGTACTTC. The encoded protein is CASSDGVLAKNIQYF.

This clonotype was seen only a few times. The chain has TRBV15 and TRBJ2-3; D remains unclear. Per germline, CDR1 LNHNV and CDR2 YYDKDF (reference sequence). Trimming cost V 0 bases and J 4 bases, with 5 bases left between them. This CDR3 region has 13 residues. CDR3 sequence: CATSRDPPDTQYF. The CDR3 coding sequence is TGTGCCACCAGCAGAGATCCCCCAGATACGCAGTATTTT. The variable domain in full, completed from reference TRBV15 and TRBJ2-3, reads DAMVIQNPRYQVTQFGKPVTLSCSQTLNHNVMYWYQQKSSQAPKLLFHYYDKDFNNEADTPDNFQSRRPNTSFCFLDIRSPGLGDTAMYLCATSRDPPDTQYFGPGTRLTVL.

The CDR3 protein is CASREQHEQYF. The CDR3 coding sequence is TGCGCCAGCAGGGAACAGCACGAGCAGTACTTC. The J gene is TRBJ2-7, the V gene TRBV5-1; D remains unclear. Germline V gene sequence: CDR1 SGHRS, CDR2 YFSETQ. The V and J ends lost 5 bases and 5 bases respectively, with 8 bases between them. The CDR3 sequence is 11 residues long.

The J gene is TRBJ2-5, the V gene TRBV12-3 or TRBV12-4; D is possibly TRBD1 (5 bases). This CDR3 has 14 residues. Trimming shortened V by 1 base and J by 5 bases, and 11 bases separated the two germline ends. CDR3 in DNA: TGTGCCAGCAGTTTAGGGGGCGCGAAGGAGACCCAGTACTTC. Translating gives CASSLGGAKETQYF.

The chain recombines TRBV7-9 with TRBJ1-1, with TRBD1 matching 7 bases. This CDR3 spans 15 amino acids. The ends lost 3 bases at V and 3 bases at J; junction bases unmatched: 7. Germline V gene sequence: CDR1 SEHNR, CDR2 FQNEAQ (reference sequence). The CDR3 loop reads CASSLTGQGDTEAFF. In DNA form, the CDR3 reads TGTGCCAGCAGCTTGACAGGGCAGGGCGACACTGAAGCTTTCTTT.

The CDR3 is CASSQVSGNQPQHF. The CDR3 DNA sequence: TGCGCCAGCAGCCAAGTATCCGGAAATCAGCCCCAGCATTTT. This chain uses TRBV4-1 with TRBJ1-5; D gene unclear. The germline V and J ends were trimmed by 1 base and 4 bases, with 8 bases remaining between them. This CDR3 region has 14 residues. Germline V gene data show CDR1 as MGHRA and CDR2 as YSYEKL.

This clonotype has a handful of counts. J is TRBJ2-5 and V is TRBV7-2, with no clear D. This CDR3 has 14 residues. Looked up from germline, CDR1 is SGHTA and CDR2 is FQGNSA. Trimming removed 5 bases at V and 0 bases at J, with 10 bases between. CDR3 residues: CASSKQTYQETQYF. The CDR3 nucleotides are TGTGCCAGCAGCAAACAAACCTACCAAGAGACCCAGTACTTC.

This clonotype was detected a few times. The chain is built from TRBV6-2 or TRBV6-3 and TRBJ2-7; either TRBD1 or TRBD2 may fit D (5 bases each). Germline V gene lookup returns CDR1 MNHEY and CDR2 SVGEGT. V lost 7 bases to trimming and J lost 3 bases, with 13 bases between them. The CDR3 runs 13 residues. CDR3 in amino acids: CASTRDGLYEQYF. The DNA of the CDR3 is TGTGCCAGCACCCGGGACGGCCTCTACGAGCAGTACTTC.

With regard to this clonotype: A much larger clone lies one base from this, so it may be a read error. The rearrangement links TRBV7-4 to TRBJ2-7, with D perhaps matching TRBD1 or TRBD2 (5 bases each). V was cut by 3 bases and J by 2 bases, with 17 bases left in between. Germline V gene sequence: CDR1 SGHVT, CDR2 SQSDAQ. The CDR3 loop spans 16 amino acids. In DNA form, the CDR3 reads TGTGCCAGCAGCTTTCGTTCCAGGGAGTGCCCCTACGAGCAGTACTTC. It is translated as CASSFRSRECPYEQYF. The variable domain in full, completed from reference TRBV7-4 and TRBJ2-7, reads GAGVSQSPRYKVAKRGRDVALRCDSISGHVTLYWYRQTLGQGSEVLTYSQSDAQRDKSGRPSGRFSAERPERSVSTLKIQRTEQGDSAVYLCASSFRSRECPYEQYFGPGTRLTVT.

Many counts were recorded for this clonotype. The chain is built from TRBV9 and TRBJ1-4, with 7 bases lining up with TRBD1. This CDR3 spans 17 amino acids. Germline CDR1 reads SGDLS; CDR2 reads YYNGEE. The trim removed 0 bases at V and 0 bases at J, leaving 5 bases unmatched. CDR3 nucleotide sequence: TGTGCCAGCAGCGTAGAGGGGGCAGGGACAACTAATGAAAAACTGTTTTTT. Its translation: CASSVEGAGTTNEKLFF. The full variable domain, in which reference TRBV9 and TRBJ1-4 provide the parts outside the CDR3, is DSGVTQTPKHLITATGQRVTLRCSPRSGDLSVYWYQQSLDQGLQFLIQYYNGEERAKGNILERFSAQQFPDLHSELNLSSLELGDSALYFCASSVEGAGTTNEKLFFGSGTQLSVL.

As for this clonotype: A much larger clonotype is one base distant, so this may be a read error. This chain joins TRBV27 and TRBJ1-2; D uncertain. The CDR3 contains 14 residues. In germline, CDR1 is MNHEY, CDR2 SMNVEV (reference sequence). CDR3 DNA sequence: TGTGCCAGCATAGCCCCACCTTTAAACTATGGCTTCACCTTC. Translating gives CASIAPPLNYGFTF.

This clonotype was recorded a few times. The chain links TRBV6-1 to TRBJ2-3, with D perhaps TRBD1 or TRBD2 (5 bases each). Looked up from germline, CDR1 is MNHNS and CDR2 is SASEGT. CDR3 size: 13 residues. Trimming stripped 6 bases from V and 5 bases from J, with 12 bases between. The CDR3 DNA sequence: TGTGCCAGCAGGGGACCAATCCTAGATACGCAGTATTTT. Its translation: CASRGPILDTQYF.

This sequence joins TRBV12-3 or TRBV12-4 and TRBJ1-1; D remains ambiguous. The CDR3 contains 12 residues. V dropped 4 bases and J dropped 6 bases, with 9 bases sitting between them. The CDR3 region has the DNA TGTGCCAGCAGTTGGGATCGTTCTGAAGCTTTCTTT. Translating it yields CASSWDRSEAFF.

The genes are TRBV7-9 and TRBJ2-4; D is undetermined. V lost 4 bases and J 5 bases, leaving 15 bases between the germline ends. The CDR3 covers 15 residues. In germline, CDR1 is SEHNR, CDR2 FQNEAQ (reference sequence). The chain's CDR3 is CASSSLGARQNIQYF. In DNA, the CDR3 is TGTGCCAGCAGCTCCCTTGGTGCGAGGCAAAACATTCAGTACTTC.

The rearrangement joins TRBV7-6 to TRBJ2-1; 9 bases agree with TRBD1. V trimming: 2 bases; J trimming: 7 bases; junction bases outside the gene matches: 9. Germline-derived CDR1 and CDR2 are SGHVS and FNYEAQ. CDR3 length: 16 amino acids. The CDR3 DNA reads TGTGCCAGCAGCTTATACCGGGACAGGGAGAGGAATGAGCAGTTCTTC. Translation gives CASSLYRDRERNEQFF.

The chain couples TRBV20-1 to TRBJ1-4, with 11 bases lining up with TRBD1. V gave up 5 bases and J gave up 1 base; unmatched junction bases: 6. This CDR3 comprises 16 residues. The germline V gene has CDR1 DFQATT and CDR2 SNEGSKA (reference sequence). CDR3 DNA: TGCAGTGCTGGACAGGGGGCGCCCGGAACTAATGAAAAACTGTTTTTT. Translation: CSAGQGAPGTNEKLFF.

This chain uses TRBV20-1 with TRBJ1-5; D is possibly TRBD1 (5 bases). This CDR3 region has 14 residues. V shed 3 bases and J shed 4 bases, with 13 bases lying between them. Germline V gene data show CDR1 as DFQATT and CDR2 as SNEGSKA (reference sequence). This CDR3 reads CSASRQGENQPQHF. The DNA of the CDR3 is TGCAGTGCTAGTCGGCAGGGTGAGAATCAGCCCCAGCATTTT.

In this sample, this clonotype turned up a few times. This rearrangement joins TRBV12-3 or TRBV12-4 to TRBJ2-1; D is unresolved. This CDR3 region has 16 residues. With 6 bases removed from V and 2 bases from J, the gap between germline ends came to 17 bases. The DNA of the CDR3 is TGTGCCAGCAGCCCCCCGGGCTCTCGGACCTACAATGAGCAGTTCTTC. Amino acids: CASSPPGSRTYNEQFF.

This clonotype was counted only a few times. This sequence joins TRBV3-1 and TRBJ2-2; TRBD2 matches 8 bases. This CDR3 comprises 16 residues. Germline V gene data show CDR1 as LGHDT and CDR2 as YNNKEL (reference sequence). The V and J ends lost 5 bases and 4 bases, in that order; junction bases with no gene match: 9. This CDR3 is CASSKAAGGITGELFF. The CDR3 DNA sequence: TGTGCCAGCAGCAAGGCGGCGGGGGGCATCACCGGGGAGCTGTTTTTT.